This T cell receptor beta chain was recorded in a study of T cells in Graves' hyperthyroidism and ophthalmopathy. The investigators amplified TCR beta CDR3 regions from RNA transcripts. First-round RT-PCR of the TCR CDR3 relied on the HTBI primer set. TCRdb processed the multiplex PCR reads anew with MiXCR; each CDR3 protein has one entry. The repertoire includes roughly 380,000 distinct CDR3 sequences, about a fifth of them detected once, and 3.7% sits in the top ten. This clonotype was seen ten or more times. Patients with uncontrolled infections, other autoimmune diseases, pregnancy or lactation were excluded. Orbital computed tomography and thyroid ultrasound, together with serum TRAb and thyroxine and clinical symptoms, were used for diagnoses. The authors obtained PBMCs from 9 to 10 ml of fresh peripheral blood. Trimming took off 3 bases at V and 7 bases at J, with 21 bases between the two ends. The length of the CDR3 is 16 residues. Germline V lookup: CDR1 MGHRA, CDR2 YSYEKL.

The chain joins TRBV4-1 to TRBJ1-2, with no clear D. The receptor's source is a woman aged 18-29 years with Graves' hyperthyroidism. The sample was blood. CDR3 loop: CASSHIAKEVYGGYTF. The CDR3 DNA follows: TGCGCCAGCAGCCATATCGCAAAGGAAGTCTATGGTGGCTACACCTTC.